The next 20 T cell receptor beta chains were all read from a single sample in a study of CD8+CD57+ T cells in acquired aplastic anemia. Genomic DNA served as template for TCR beta VDJ and CDR3 profiling. TCRdb processed the reads anew with MiXCR; each CDR3 protein has one entry. Here the sample spans hundreds of thousands of distinct CDR3 sequences, about two thirds being singletons. The sequencing sample was made of sorted CD4+, CD8+, or CD8+CD57+ T cells (not recorded which) from PBMCs. The receptors originated from a human donor in good health, serving as a control.

J is TRBJ1-4 and V is TRBV7-2; D unresolved. V lost 6 bases, J lost 11 bases, and 10 bases lay in between. This CDR3 has 11 residues. Germline V CDR1 and CDR2: SGHTA, FQGNSA. DNA of the CDR3: TGTGCCAGCAGTGAACCGAAGAAACTGTTTTTT. Translated: CASSEPKKLFF.

This clonotype was detected only a few times. The chain uses TRBV30 and TRBJ1-5; 8 bases align to TRBD1. Looked up from germline, CDR1 is GTSNPN and CDR2 is SVGIG (reference sequence). After removal of 3 bases from V and 7 bases from J, the junction contained 11 bases not matched to a gene. CDR3 size: 15 residues. CDR3 in DNA: TGTGCCTGGAGACTCGGGGGCAGGGGGCAACAGCCCCAGCATTTT. It is translated as CAWRLGGRGQQPQHF.

The table lists this clonotype with many counts. The J gene is TRBJ1-1, the V gene TRBV7-2; D not certain. This CDR3 has 16 amino acids. V was cut by 0 bases and J by 1 base, with 12 bases left in between. Germline CDR1 and CDR2: SGHTA and FQGNSA. For the CDR3, the DNA is TGTGCCAGCAGCTTAGCGACCGCGGGGAGGAACACTGAAGCTTTCTTT. Its protein product is CASSLATAGRNTEAFF.

Many counts were recorded for this clonotype. The V call is TRBV2, the J call TRBJ1-2, with D possibly being TRBD1 (6 bases). V was shortened by 0 bases and J by 8 bases, with 13 bases between the two germline ends. The CDR3 extends over 14 amino acids. Per germline, CDR1 SNHLY and CDR2 FYNNEI. The CDR3: CASSEAWGARGYTF. The DNA of the CDR3 is TGTGCCAGCAGTGAAGCGTGGGGGGCACGGGGCTACACCTTC.

The V gene is TRBV7-2, the J gene TRBJ2-3, with D hard to call. Germline lookup yields CDR1 SGHTA and CDR2 FQGNSA. The CDR3 consists of 16 residues. Trimming removed 0 bases from V and 12 bases from J, with 22 bases in between. The CDR3 here is CASSLAPWGNSPLQYF. As DNA, the CDR3 is TGTGCCAGCAGCTTAGCGCCTTGGGGTAATTCACCCCTCCAGTATTTT.

This clonotype was counted at least ten times. The chain has TRBV7-2 and TRBJ2-7; 10 bases are a match to TRBD2. Germline V gene sequence: CDR1 SGHTA, CDR2 FQGNSA. V lost 5 bases and J lost 1; bases outside the gene matches: 2. The CDR3 is 14 amino acids. Here the CDR3 DNA reads TGTGCCAGCAGCCAAGCGGGGGGGTCCTACGAGCAGTACTTC. As protein: CASSQAGGSYEQYF.

The rearrangement uses TRBV20-1 and TRBJ1-6; tentatively, D is TRBD1 (6 bases). Trimming cost V 2 bases and J 8 bases, with 13 bases left between them. Germline V CDR1 and CDR2: DFQATT, SNEGSKA (reference sequence). The length of the CDR3 is 14 residues. The CDR3 here is CSARQQGFDSPLHF. CDR3 nucleotides: TGCAGTGCTAGACAACAGGGTTTCGATTCACCCCTCCACTTT.

For this clonotype: Lacking the conserved final phenylalanine or tryptophan, this CDR3 likely reflects a read error. It is unclear where the CDR3 begins or ends on the DNA, so no DNA is shown, and the CDR3 is as TCRdb lists it. The CDR3 spells CASRSQRAGNSYY. This sequence joins TRBV7-3 and TRBJ2-3; the DNA was not used to check the table's D call, TRBD2. Germline lookup yields CDR1 SGHTA and CDR2 FQGTGA. The CDR3 is 13 amino acids long, termini counted.

A remark on this clonotype: Relative to the germline gene, one junction end is altered; a read error may explain this. The rearrangement uses TRBV7-8 and TRBJ2-6; D remains unclear. The CDR3 contains 15 residues. CDR1 SGHVS and CDR2 FQNEAQ come from the germline V gene. CDR3 sequence: CATSSVDSGANVLTF. The CDR3 bases are TGTGCCACCAGCAGCGTCGACTCTGGGGCCAACGTCCTGACTTTC. The full variable domain, completed using reference TRBV7-8 and TRBJ2-6, is GAGVSQSPRYKVAKRGQDVALRCDPISGHVSLFWYQQALGQGPEFLTYFQNEAQLDKSGLPSDRFFAERPEGSVSTLKIQRTQQEDSAVYLCATSSVDSGANVLTFGAGSRLTVL.

The chain has TRBV20-1 and TRBJ2-7, with TRBD1 identical over 7 bases. The CDR3 runs to 15 residues. With 4 bases clipped from V and 1 base from J, the junction kept 10 bases outside the gene matches. Germline V gives CDR1 DFQATT, CDR2 SNEGSKA (reference sequence). The CDR3 region is CSANRPGTESYEQYF. CDR3 nucleotides: TGCAGTGCTAACCGACCCGGGACAGAGTCCTACGAGCAGTACTTC.

V and J are TRBV5-4 and TRBJ2-1, with no clear D. V lost 1 base, J lost 6 bases, and 8 bases lay in between. The CDR3 totals 13 residues. Germline-derived CDR1 and CDR2 are SGHNT and YYREEE (reference sequence). CDR3 region: CASSLSRTNEQFF. Written as DNA, the CDR3 is TGTGCCAGCAGCTTGTCCAGGACCAATGAGCAGTTCTTC.

To note about this clonotype: Compared with germline, one end of the junction differs, possibly owing to a read error. This chain joins TRBV7-8 and TRBJ2-1; weak D call: TRBD2 (6 bases). Germline values: CDR1 SGHVS, CDR2 FQNEAQ. CDR3 size: 17 residues. DNA of the CDR3: TGTGCCAGCAGCTTGTCGTGGGCGGGATACACCTATAATGAGCAGTTCTTC. Protein: CASSLSWAGYTYNEQFF.

V and J are TRBV10-3 and TRBJ2-1; 10 nucleotides match TRBD2. The CDR3 consists of 19 residues. The V gene end was trimmed by 6 bases and the J gene end by 5 bases; junction bases not matched to a gene: 19. From germline, CDR1 is ENHRY and CDR2 SYGVKD. The CDR3 region has the DNA TGTGCCATCAGGGACGCTTTGGGGCTAGCGGGGGCCAAAAACAATGAGCAGTTCTTC. This codes for CAIRDALGLAGAKNNEQFF.

V and J are TRBV2 and TRBJ1-6, with D unresolved. Germline CDR1 SNHLY, CDR2 FYNNEI. This CDR3 comprises 14 residues. V shed 9 bases and J shed 15 bases, with 24 bases lying between them. DNA for the CDR3: TGTGCCAGTAGCGTAGAACAGCTTAATTCCCTCCTCCACTTT. Residues: CASSVEQLNSLLHF.

This chain joins TRBV20-1 and TRBJ1-6; no clear D gene. There are 13 residues in the CDR3. The V gene lost 0 bases and the J gene lost 14 bases, with 14 bases spanning the gap. Germline assignment: CDR1 DFQATT and CDR2 SNEGSKA (reference sequence). As DNA, the CDR3 is TGCAGTGCTAGAGATCGAGCGGGCTCAGCCCTCCACTTT. Protein product: CSARDRAGSALHF.

A word on this clonotype: At one end the junction does not follow the germline gene, possibly because of a read error. V and J are TRBV20-1 and TRBJ2-3, with D possibly being TRBD1 or TRBD2 (5 bases each). The germline gives CDR1 DFQATT, CDR2 SNEGSKA (reference sequence). The CDR3 has 13 amino acids. The CDR3 protein is CSVVQSSTGTQYF. The CDR3 bases are TGCAGCGTTGTGCAATCTAGCACAGGTACGCAGTATTTT.

The chain has TRBV7-6 and TRBJ2-3; D might be TRBD2 (6 bases). The CDR3 is 14 residues long. Trimming cost V 7 bases and J 9 bases, with 20 bases left between them. Germline V gene data show CDR1 as SGHVS and CDR2 as FNYEAQ. The CDR3, as DNA: TGTGCCAGCAACGGTGGGACTTCTCTACGAACGCAGTATTTT. Its translation is CASNGGTSLRTQYF.

The rearrangement links TRBV6-1 to TRBJ2-7; 10 bases align to TRBD1. The CDR3 is 15 amino acids. V lost 6 bases to trimming and J lost 8 bases; unmatched junction nucleotides: 13. Looked up from germline, CDR1 is MNHNS and CDR2 is SASEGT. The CDR3 DNA follows: TGTGCCAGCAGCTTGGCGGGGGGACAGGGGATCAAGCAGTACTTC. Translated: CASSLAGGQGIKQYF.

The rearrangement uses TRBV7-2 and TRBJ2-5; 9 positions match TRBD1. V shed 2 bases, J shed 11 bases, and the junction held 15 bases outside the gene matches. Looked up from germline, CDR1 is SGHTA and CDR2 is FQGNSA. This CDR3 has 16 amino acids. CDR3 DNA: TGTGCCAGCAGCTTAATGGGACAGGGATACAATGAGCAGCAGTACTTC. This gives the protein CASSLMGQGYNEQQYF.

This sequence joins TRBV2 and TRBJ1-5, with D perhaps TRBD1 (5 bases). V lost 6 bases, J lost 13 bases, and 34 bases lay in between. CDR1 and CDR2 (germline): SNHLY, FYNNEI. The CDR3 is made up of 18 amino acids. The CDR3 spells CASSRQGGITGELLAQHF. In nucleotides, the CDR3 is TGTGCCAGCAGCCGGCAGGGTGGTATCACCGGGGAGCTGCTGGCACAGCATTTT. Based on the CDR3 plus reference TRBV2 and TRBJ1-5, the full variable domain is EPEVTQTPSHQVTQMGQEVILRCVPISNHLYFYWYRQILGQKVEFLVSFYNNEISEKSEIFDDQFSVERPDGSNFTLKIRSTKLEDSAMYFCASSRQGGITGELLAQHFGDGTRLSIL.